Presented here are 11 T cell receptor beta chains from one specimen sequenced in a study of T cell clones after liver transplantation. Method: immunoSEQ multiplex PCR; TCRdb's copy keeps in-frame clones and lacks some. The sample has roughly 100,000 clones, about 86% seen once. The source was CD4+ T cells from blood, collected approximately 45 months after liver transplant. The source of these receptors is a human patient who received a liver transplant. Some T cells may be graft donor cells.

The rearrangement uses TRBV29-1 and TRBJ2-5, with 10 bases that match TRBD1. V lost 6 bases to trimming and J lost 5 bases; unmatched junction nucleotides: 9. The CDR3 has 14 amino acids. The germline CDR1 and CDR2 sequences are SQVTM and ANQGSEA. The CDR3 DNA follows: TGCAGCGTCCGACAGGGGGCTAGGAGGGAGACCCAGTACTTC. Translated, it gives CSVRQGARRETQYF.

The V call is TRBV19, the J call TRBJ2-1; 8 nucleotides match TRBD2. Germline V gene data show CDR1 as LNHDA and CDR2 as SQIVND (reference sequence). V was clipped by 3 bases and J by 2 bases; unmatched bases: 9. CDR3 size: 17 residues. CDR3 DNA: TGTGCCAGTAGTATGAGGTCAAGCGGGAGCACCTACAATGAGCAGTTCTTC. It is translated as CASSMRSSGSTYNEQFF.

Here the CDR3 reads CASSLLAGPGTDTQYF. CDR3 DNA: TGTGCCAGCTCACTACTAGCGGGACCAGGCACAGATACGCAGTATTTT. The J gene is TRBJ2-3, the V gene TRBV18, with 10 bases fitting TRBD2. The CDR3 contains 16 residues. V was clipped by 4 bases and J by 1 base; unmatched bases: 5. Germline V gene sequence: CDR1 KGHSH, CDR2 LQKENI.

This clone was observed a few times. The chain uses TRBV19 and TRBJ1-1; D uncertain. CDR3 size: 13 residues. The V end was cut by 7 bases, the J end by 6 bases, with 15 bases between. From germline, CDR1 is LNHDA and CDR2 SQIVND (reference sequence). Written as DNA, the CDR3 is TGTGCCAGTAACCCGGGAAGGGAGTCTGAAGCTTTCTTT. Its translation is CASNPGRESEAFF.

This chain connects TRBV2 to TRBJ2-1; TRBD1 might be the D (6 bases). This CDR3 is built from 15 residues. Germline CDR1 and CDR2: SNHLY and FYNNEI. The germline V and J ends were trimmed by 5 bases and 3 bases, with 14 bases remaining between them. The CDR3 here is CASSSTGANYNEQFF. CDR3 in DNA: TGTGCCAGCAGTTCGACAGGTGCCAACTACAATGAGCAGTTCTTC. Full variable domain (missing parts from reference TRBV2 and TRBJ2-1): EPEVTQTPSHQVTQMGQEVILRCVPISNHLYFYWYRQILGQKVEFLVSFYNNEISEKSEIFDDQFSVERPDGSNFTLKIRSTKLEDSAMYFCASSSTGANYNEQFFGPGTRLTVL.

The sample holds one count of this clone. The chain employs TRBV9 and TRBJ2-1; D might be TRBD2 (5 bases). Germline lookup yields CDR1 SGDLS and CDR2 YYNGEE. The V end was cut by 0 bases, the J end by 0 bases, with 13 bases between. The CDR3 contains 17 residues. CDR3 sequence reads: CASSVVERPSSYNEQFF. In nucleotides, the CDR3 is TGTGCCAGCAGCGTAGTGGAGCGGCCTAGCTCCTACAATGAGCAGTTCTTC.

The gene calls are TRBV20-1 and TRBJ1-1; no definite D call. CDR3 length: 11 residues. V was clipped by 3 bases and J by 3 bases, with 5 bases between them. In germline, CDR1 is DFQATT, CDR2 SNEGSKA (reference sequence). The CDR3 DNA is TGCAGTGCTAGGAGGGACACTGAAGCTTTCTTT. It codes for CSARRDTEAFF.

V and J are TRBV7-2 and TRBJ2-5, with no clear D. There are 13 residues in the CDR3. Looked up from germline, CDR1 is SGHTA and CDR2 is FQGNSA. Trimming pared 2 bases from V and 4 bases from J, leaving 8 bases between. CDR3 DNA sequence: TGTGCCAGCAGCTTACTAGGCCCAGAGACCCAGTACTTC. It translates to CASSLLGPETQYF. Full variable domain (outside the CDR3, taken from reference TRBV7-2 and TRBJ2-5): GAGVSQSPSNKVTEKGKDVELRCDPISGHTALYWYRQSLGQGLEFLIYFQGNSAPDKSGLPSDRFSAERTGGSVSTLTIQRTQQEDSAVYLCASSLLGPETQYFGPGTRLLVL.

The rearrangement links TRBV9 to TRBJ1-1; D gene ambiguous. Trimming took off 0 bases at V and 6 bases at J, with 9 bases between the two ends. The CDR3 runs to 13 residues. Per the germline V gene, CDR1 is SGDLS and CDR2 is YYNGEE. In nucleotides, the CDR3 is TGTGCCAGCAGCGTAGAAGTGGGCCCTGAAGCTTTCTTT. This encodes CASSVEVGPEAFF.

The chain carries TRBV5-1 and TRBJ2-1, with D unresolved. Germline V lookup: CDR1 SGHRS, CDR2 YFSETQ. V lost 1 base and J 7 bases, leaving 15 bases between the germline ends. The CDR3 runs 15 residues. CDR3 sequence reads: CASSLTNSLRNEQFF. CDR3 DNA sequence: TGCGCCAGCAGCTTGACGAATAGCTTGAGGAATGAGCAGTTCTTC. Full variable domain (remainder filled in from reference TRBV5-1 and TRBJ2-1): KAGVTQTPRYLIKTRGQQVTLSCSPISGHRSVSWYQQTPGQGLQFLFEYFSETQRNKGNFPGRFSGRQFSNSRSEMNVSTLELGDSALYLCASSLTNSLRNEQFFGPGTRLTVL.

A few counts support this clone. The V and J genes are TRBV10-3 and TRBJ2-7; 8 positions match TRBD1. Looked up from germline, CDR1 is ENHRY and CDR2 is SYGVKD. The V segment lost 4 bases and the J segment 5 bases; nucleotides outside the gene matches: 10. CDR3 size: 15 residues. In DNA form, the CDR3 reads TGTGCCATCAGTGCGGGCGGGACAGGAGGAAACGAGCAGTACTTC. Protein sequence: CAISAGGTGGNEQYF.